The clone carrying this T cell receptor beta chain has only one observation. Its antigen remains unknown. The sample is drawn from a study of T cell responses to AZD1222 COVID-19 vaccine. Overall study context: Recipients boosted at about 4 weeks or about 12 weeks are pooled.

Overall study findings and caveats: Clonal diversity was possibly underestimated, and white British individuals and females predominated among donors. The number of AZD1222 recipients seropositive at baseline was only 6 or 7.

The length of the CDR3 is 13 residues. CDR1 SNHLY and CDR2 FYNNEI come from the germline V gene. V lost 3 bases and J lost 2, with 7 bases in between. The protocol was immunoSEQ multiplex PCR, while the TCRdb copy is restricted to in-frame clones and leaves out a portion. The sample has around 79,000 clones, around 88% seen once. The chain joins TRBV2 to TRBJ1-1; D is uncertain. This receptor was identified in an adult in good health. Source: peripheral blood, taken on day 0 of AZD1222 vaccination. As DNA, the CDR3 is TGTGCCAGCAGTGACGGAATCAACACTGAAGCTTTCTTT. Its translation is CASSDGINTEAFF.